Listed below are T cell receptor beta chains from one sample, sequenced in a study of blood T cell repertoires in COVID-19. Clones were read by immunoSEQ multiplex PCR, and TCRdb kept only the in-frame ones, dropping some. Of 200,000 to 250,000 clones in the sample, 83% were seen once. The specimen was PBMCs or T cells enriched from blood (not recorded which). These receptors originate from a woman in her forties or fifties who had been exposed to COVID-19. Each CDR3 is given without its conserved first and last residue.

ASSLTGGGGSMNTEAF	TRBJ1-1	TRBV5-1
ASKGPQGVNTEAF	TRBJ1-1	TRBV21-1
ASSLKTSDGYT	TRBJ1-2	TRBV3-1/TRBV3-2
ASSIGGISGAF	TRBJ1-1	TRBV6-5
SARFRAGYT	TRBJ1-2	TRBV20-1
ASSLYYRGEGYT	TRBJ1-2	TRBV19
ASSDNLQGPSSAF	TRBJ1-1	TRBV6-4
AISEASGGATETQY	TRBJ2-5	TRBV10-3
ASSGAAGNTIY	TRBJ1-3	TRBV25-1
ASSQIDGNDQPQH	TRBJ1-5	TRBV18
ASPITGHYEQY	TRBJ2-7	TRBV12-3/TRBV12-4
ATRTPRRDTEAF	TRBJ1-1	TRBV19
ASSQRGGRETQY	TRBJ2-5	TRBV3-1/TRBV3-2
ASSWSSGSNTGELF	TRBJ2-2	TRBV5-1
ASSPRPQAPYEQY	TRBJ2-7	TRBV7-8
AWTAGGTGRGYGYT	TRBJ1-2	TRBV30
ASSWGTGDGYGYT	TRBJ1-2	TRBV5-1
ASRRTTASYNEQF	TRBJ2-1	TRBV4-3
ASSQESGGYT	TRBJ1-2	TRBV4-1
AISESRGYT	TRBJ1-2	TRBV10-3
ASSTQGPGNTIY	TRBJ1-3	TRBV19
ASSPLRTGTDTQY	TRBJ2-3	TRBV3-1/TRBV3-2
ASSEASVGANYGYT	TRBJ1-2	TRBV6-1
ASRLTGVYGYT	TRBJ1-2	TRBV28
ASTLLAGDTDTQY	TRBJ2-3	TRBV7-2
ASSLDGAGPGEQY	TRBJ2-7	TRBV5-1
ASTPGTGSNQPQH	TRBJ1-5	TRBV7-9
ASIPGHINYGYT	TRBJ1-2	TRBV2
ASSVGGRGTDTQY	TRBJ2-3	TRBV9
ASSETSAGNTIY	TRBJ1-3	TRBV6-1
ASSYSTFQPQH	TRBJ1-5	TRBV6-2/TRBV6-3
ASSRRGRGNTEAF	TRBJ1-1	TRBV3-1/TRBV3-2
ASSLGGQASTDTQY	TRBJ2-3	TRBV11-2
AWSSPGVSYEQY	TRBJ2-7	TRBV30
AINRGGYT	TRBJ1-2	TRBV2
AWSTGSSTNEKLF	TRBJ1-4	TRBV30
ASSFNDFKGGYT	TRBJ1-2	TRBV5-4
ASQGSDTEAF	TRBJ1-1	TRBV5-1
ASSLAGGFGTDTQY	TRBJ2-3	TRBV7-6
ASGQGNYGYT	TRBJ1-2	TRBV2
ASSFRGRVEETQY	TRBJ2-5	TRBV5-4
ASKPLTANTGELF	TRBJ2-2	TRBV5-1
ASSYGFGGATTEAF	TRBJ1-1	TRBV28
ASSHIYLEAEAF	TRBJ1-1	TRBV6-2/TRBV6-3
ASSQDWDRSYQPQH	TRBJ1-5	TRBV4-2
ASSRDSITGELF	TRBJ2-2	TRBV6-4
ASILSTGNGNTIY	TRBJ1-3	TRBV5-6
ASSKAPMKDSLNTEAF	TRBJ1-1	TRBV21-1